This T cell receptor (beta chain) is from a study of OX40 agonist ivuxolimab in advanced cancers. Looking at the study overall: Patients received ivuxolimab, an agonistic anti-OX40 (CD134) antibody.

CDR3 length: 13 amino acids. Trimming cost V 1 base and J 6 bases, with 7 bases left between them. Germline V lookup: CDR1 MNHNY, CDR2 SVGAGI (reference sequence). Study-wide results and caveats: Blood T cells, both CD4+ and CD8+, expanded clonally by week 6 at 0.1 to 3.0 mg/kg. Antigens targeted by the expanded peripheral T cells were not determined. The study found that CD8+ T cells averaged more expanded clones than CD4+.

TCRdb's table, derived via immunoSEQ multiplex PCR, lists solely in-frame clones and lacks some. The repertoire holds approximately 90,000 clones, with 70% to 90% as singletons. In regard to this clone: As yet, its antigen is unknown.

The chain combines TRBV6-6 with TRBJ1-5, with D perhaps TRBD1 (5 bases). The clonotype originates from an adult with an advanced solid tumor such as melanoma, head and neck, liver or kidney cancer. The sequenced sample was CD4+ or CD8+ T cells sorted from blood, obtained in a trial of the OX40 agonist ivuxolimab. This chain's CDR3 is CASSYFQGQPQHF. The CDR3 DNA sequence: TGTGCCAGCAGTTACTTCCAGGGTCAGCCCCAGCATTTT.